What follows are 29 T cell receptor beta chains derived from one specimen sequenced in a study of T cell changes during pregnancy in multiple sclerosis. Data came from immunoSEQ multiplex PCR; TCRdb stores just in-frame clones and leaves some out. The sample contains 85,000 to 130,000 clones, around 94% of which appear only once. Sequencing used peripheral blood, obtained in the second trimester of pregnancy. These receptors were collected from a female donor with multiple sclerosis, enrolled in a pregnancy study.

The chain recombines TRBV30 with TRBJ2-2, with 7 bases fitting TRBD2. CDR3 length: 16 amino acids. Trimming removed 3 bases from V and 6 bases from J; junction bases left unmatched: 13. Germline V gene sequence: CDR1 GTSNPN, CDR2 SVGIG (reference sequence). The CDR3 protein is CAWSLLGGGRSGELFF. CDR3 in DNA: TGTGCCTGGAGCCTTTTAGGCGGGGGTCGGTCCGGGGAGCTGTTTTTT.

The chain couples TRBV29-1 to TRBJ2-2, with 10 positions matching TRBD2. The CDR3 has 15 residues. CDR1 and CDR2 from the germline V gene are SQVTM and ANQGSEA. V shed 5 bases and J 3 bases; nucleotides not matched to a gene: 6. The CDR3 here is CSVTKREGYTGELFF. The CDR3 DNA is TGCAGCGTTACAAAGCGGGAGGGTTACACCGGGGAGCTGTTTTTT.

The chain links TRBV28 to TRBJ2-7; 9 bases align to TRBD2. Germline V gene data show CDR1 as MDHEN and CDR2 as SYDVKM. Germline trimming cut 1 base from V and 2 bases from J; bases unmatched to any gene: 15. This CDR3 contains 19 residues. CDR3 nucleotide sequence: TGTGCCAGCAGTTTATCAGGTTGGCGGGAGGGCCCGAAGCCCTACGAGCAGTACTTC. This translates into CASSLSGWREGPKPYEQYF. Based on the CDR3 plus reference TRBV28 and TRBJ2-7, the full variable domain is DVKVTQSSRYLVKRTGEKVFLECVQDMDHENMFWYRQDPGLGLRLIYFSYDVKMKEKGDIPEGYSVSREKKERFSLILESASTNQTSMYLCASSLSGWREGPKPYEQYFGPGTRLTVT.

This clone was seen only once. V is TRBV7-2 and J is TRBJ1-2; D is unclear. Germline CDR1 reads SGHTA; CDR2 reads FQGNSA. V was pared by 0 bases and J by 1 base, with 12 bases between. The CDR3 loop spans 16 amino acids. The chain's CDR3 is CASSLAGGKVNYGYTF. As DNA, the CDR3 is TGTGCCAGCAGCTTAGCGGGAGGGAAAGTTAACTATGGCTACACCTTC.

This clone came up once. The V call is TRBV5-4, the J call TRBJ2-3; TRBD1 matches at 8 bases. The CDR3 loop spans 15 amino acids. J lost 6 bases, V lost 1 base, and 7 bases had no gene match. Germline V gene sequence: CDR1 SGHNT, CDR2 YYREEE (reference sequence). The CDR3 reads CASSLLGQGRDTQYF. CDR3 coding DNA: TGTGCCAGCAGCTTGTTAGGACAGGGAAGGGATACGCAGTATTTT.

V gene TRBV30 combines with J gene TRBJ2-1; 7 bases are a match to TRBD1. J gave up 9 bases and V 2 bases, and 16 bases lay outside the gene matches. The germline V gene has CDR1 GTSNPN and CDR2 SVGIG (reference sequence). This CDR3 spans 16 amino acids. The CDR3 loop reads CAWSSSFTGEKGEQFF. The CDR3 coding sequence is TGTGCCTGGAGTTCGTCCTTCACAGGGGAAAAGGGTGAGCAGTTCTTC.

This rearrangement joins TRBV4-2 to TRBJ1-3, with a tentative D call TRBD1 (5 bases). V lost 9 bases to trimming and J lost 0 bases, with 12 bases between them. Germline assignment: CDR1 LGHNA and CDR2 YNFKEQ. This CDR3 has 14 residues. DNA for the CDR3: TGTGCCAGTAGGGACTTAAGCTCTGGAAACACCATATATTTT. Protein: CASRDLSSGNTIYF.

V usage is TRBV4-2 and J usage is TRBJ2-5, with TRBD1 identical over 7 bases. CDR3 length: 17 residues. Germline assignment: CDR1 LGHNA and CDR2 YNFKEQ. The V gene end was trimmed by 4 bases and the J gene end by 2 bases; junction bases not matched to a gene: 13. The CDR3 spells CASSPLGQATTQETQYF. The CDR3, as DNA: TGTGCCAGCAGCCCTCTAGGACAGGCGACAACTCAAGAGACCCAGTACTTC.

The chain links TRBV5-1 to TRBJ2-2; D is perhaps TRBD1 (6 bases). This CDR3 is built from 16 residues. In germline, CDR1 is SGHRS, CDR2 YFSETQ. V lost 0 bases and J lost 4, with 13 bases in between. CDR3 protein: CASSLEVRGGTGELFF. As DNA, the CDR3 is TGCGCCAGCAGCTTGGAAGTTAGAGGGGGCACCGGGGAGCTGTTTTTT.

The chain recombines TRBV6-5 with TRBJ2-7, with 7 positions matching TRBD1. The germline V gene encodes CDR1 MNHEY and CDR2 SVGAGI. This CDR3 comprises 14 residues. The V segment lost 2 bases and the J segment 5 bases; nucleotides outside the gene matches: 6. This CDR3 reads CASSYGKGGNEQYF. CDR3 bases: TGTGCCAGCAGTTACGGTAAAGGGGGCAACGAGCAGTACTTC.

The chain links TRBV5-1 to TRBJ2-5, with D possibly matching TRBD2 (5 bases). The CDR3 totals 16 residues. CDR1 and CDR2 (germline): SGHRS, YFSETQ. V dropped 0 bases and J dropped 7 bases, with 19 bases sitting between them. This CDR3 is CASSLEGRTGFGTQYF. CDR3 in DNA: TGCGCCAGCAGCTTGGAGGGAAGGACTGGGTTTGGGACCCAGTACTTC.

The chain recombines TRBV25-1 with TRBJ1-2; 8 bases align to TRBD1. V shed 8 bases and J 4 bases; nucleotides not matched to a gene: 3. The CDR3 totals 12 residues. From germline, CDR1 is MGHDK and CDR2 SYGVNS. In DNA form, the CDR3 reads TGTGCCAGCCGGACAGGGCGCTATGGCTACACCTTC. Amino acid sequence: CASRTGRYGYTF.

This sequence joins TRBV2 and TRBJ1-4; 9 bases are shared with TRBD1. The CDR3 loop spans 16 amino acids. CDR1 is SNHLY, CDR2 FYNNEI, per germline. V shed 3 bases, J shed 5 bases, and the junction held 7 bases outside the gene matches. The CDR3, as DNA: TGTGCCAGCAGTGAGCGTAGGGACAGGGTAAATGAAAAACTGTTTTTT. It encodes CASSERRDRVNEKLFF.

The chain joins TRBV9 to TRBJ2-1, with D possibly TRBD1 on 6 matching bases. The CDR3 is 18 amino acids. The V gene lost 0 bases and the J gene lost 4 bases, with 20 bases spanning the gap. Germline values: CDR1 SGDLS, CDR2 YYNGEE. CDR3 nucleotides: TGTGCCAGCAGCGTAGGCCGAGGGGGTAGCGACCTTTACAATGAGCAGTTCTTC. It codes for CASSVGRGGSDLYNEQFF.

The chain links TRBV6-1 to TRBJ1-2, with D unclear. CDR1 is MNHNS and CDR2 is SASEGT in the germline V gene. Trimming took 8 bases from V and 3 from J, leaving 16 bases between them. This CDR3 region has 14 residues. The CDR3 sequence is CASGEGGGHYGYTF. The CDR3, as DNA: TGTGCCAGCGGGGAGGGCGGCGGGCACTATGGCTACACCTTC.

V and J are TRBV27 and TRBJ1-6; unclear D gene. CDR1 and CDR2 (germline): MNHEY, SMNVEV (reference sequence). CDR3 length equals 13 residues. V was trimmed by 3 bases and J by 8 bases, leaving 8 bases between them. CDR3 DNA: TGTGCCAGCAGTTTTACTTTGGATTCACCCCTCCACTTT. The encoded protein is CASSFTLDSPLHF.

This clone was detected only a few times. The chain employs TRBV13 and TRBJ1-2, with D possibly being TRBD1 (6 bases). The V end lost 7 bases, the J end lost 2 bases, and 11 bases lay between the germline ends. The germline V gene encodes CDR1 PRHDT and CDR2 FYEKMQ (reference sequence). CDR3 length: 13 amino acids. The CDR3 DNA is TGTGCCAGCAACCAGCAGGGGAACTATGGCTACACCTTC. This translates into CASNQQGNYGYTF. Full variable domain (remainder filled in from reference TRBV13 and TRBJ1-2): AAGVIQSPRHLIKEKRETATLKCYPIPRHDTVYWYQQGPGQDPQFLISFYEKMQSDKGSIPDRFSAQQFSDYHSELNMSSLELGDSALYFCASNQQGNYGYTFGSGTRLTVV.

The chain carries TRBV15 and TRBJ2-1, with 13 positions matching TRBD2. In germline, CDR1 is LNHNV, CDR2 YYDKDF (reference sequence). The CDR3 covers 15 residues. The ends lost 5 bases at V and 6 bases at J; junction bases unmatched: 4. The CDR3 DNA is TGTGCCACCAGCTACGGGACTAGCGGGGTCAATGAGCAGTTCTTC. This gives the protein CATSYGTSGVNEQFF.

This chain connects TRBV6-6 to TRBJ1-2, with 9 bases fitting TRBD1. CDR3 length: 13 residues. Germline trimming cut 5 bases from V and 5 bases from J; bases unmatched to any gene: 3. Germline CDR1 and CDR2: MNHNY and SVGAGI (reference sequence). Here the CDR3 reads CASSPDRGYGYTF. The CDR3 region has the DNA TGTGCCAGCAGTCCGGACAGGGGTTATGGCTACACCTTC.

This clone occurred once. J is TRBJ2-7 and V is TRBV11-3; possibly TRBD1 for D (8 bases). CDR1 SGHNT and CDR2 YENEEA come from the germline V gene. The CDR3 runs 17 residues. V was trimmed by 4 bases and J by 3 bases, leaving 22 bases between them. The CDR3 nucleotides read TGTGCCAGCAGCTCACTAGCGCTCAGGGGGCGCTACTACGAGCAGTACTTC. It translates to CASSSLALRGRYYEQYF.

The V gene is TRBV5-5, the J gene TRBJ2-6, with 7 nucleotides matching TRBD2. The CDR3 sequence is 19 residues long. Germline V gives CDR1 SGHKS, CDR2 YYEKEE (reference sequence). Germline trimming cut 2 bases from V and 0 bases from J; bases unmatched to any gene: 11. The CDR3 loop is CASSFLAGEPSSGANVLTF. The CDR3 bases are TGTGCCAGCAGCTTTTTAGCGGGCGAACCGTCCTCTGGGGCCAACGTCCTGACTTTC.

The rearrangement joins TRBV30 to TRBJ2-7; 11 positions match TRBD2. Germline trimming cut 2 bases from V and 2 bases from J; bases unmatched to any gene: 5. Germline V lookup: CDR1 GTSNPN, CDR2 SVGIG (reference sequence). The CDR3 totals 15 residues. CDR3 nucleotides: TGTGCCTGGAGTTATACTAGCGGGAGCCCCTACGAGCAGTACTTC. Translation gives CAWSYTSGSPYEQYF.

V gene TRBV9 combines with J gene TRBJ2-1, with 10 nucleotides matching TRBD2. Germline V gene lookup returns CDR1 SGDLS and CDR2 YYNGEE. The CDR3 extends over 15 amino acids. Losses at the gene ends were 4 bases for V and 5 bases for J; bases not matched to a gene: 6. The CDR3 nucleotides read TGTGCCAGCAGCCTACTAGCGGGGTACCACAATGAGCAGTTCTTC. Its translation is CASSLLAGYHNEQFF.

The chain employs TRBV19 and TRBJ2-6, with D tentatively TRBD2 (5 bases). The CDR3 has 15 residues. The germline gives CDR1 LNHDA, CDR2 SQIVND (reference sequence). Trimming pared 3 bases from V and 0 bases from J, leaving 6 bases between. For the CDR3, the DNA is TGTGCCAGTAGTATTCGGGACTCTGGGGCCAACGTCCTGACTTTC. This codes for CASSIRDSGANVLTF.

The CDR3 nucleotides are TGTGCCTGCCCACGGGGAAAAGGGAGCGGGGGGGACGCTACAAGCTACAATGAGCAGTTCTTC. It translates to CACPRGKGSGGDATSYNEQFF. The chain links TRBV30 to TRBJ2-1; 10 nucleotides match TRBD2. Germline assignment: CDR1 GTSNPN and CDR2 SVGIG (reference sequence). The junction had 26 bases not matched to a gene; V was cut back by 6 bases and J by 3 bases. The CDR3 is 21 residues long.

The V and J genes are TRBV27 and TRBJ1-4, with 8 positions matching TRBD1. CDR1 MNHEY and CDR2 SMNVEV come from the germline V gene (reference sequence). V lost 3 bases and J lost 9; bases outside the gene matches: 12. This CDR3 has 16 amino acids. Here the CDR3 reads CASSFSLGTGPQKLFF. The CDR3 nucleotides are TGTGCCAGCAGTTTTTCACTCGGGACAGGCCCGCAAAAACTGTTTTTT.

V and J are TRBV28 and TRBJ1-5; D is ambiguous. CDR3 length: 13 amino acids. Trimming cost V 6 bases and J 5 bases, with 11 bases left between them. Germline V gives CDR1 MDHEN, CDR2 SYDVKM. The CDR3 nucleotides read TGTGCCAGCAGCCTCCTATTGGATCAGCCCCAGCATTTT. Residues: CASSLLLDQPQHF.

The chain has TRBV10-3 and TRBJ2-1, with 7 bases identical to TRBD2. This CDR3 region has 12 residues. Germline V gives CDR1 ENHRY, CDR2 SYGVKD. V was pared by 3 bases and J by 14 bases, with 7 bases of the junction left unmatched. The CDR3, as DNA: TGTGCCATCAGTGAAAGGACTAGGGGCGAGTTCTTC. It translates to CAISERTRGEFF.

The rearrangement uses TRBV11-3 and TRBJ1-3; D ambiguous. The CDR3 spans 13 residues. V shed 1 base and J shed 1 base, with 2 bases lying between them. The germline V gene has CDR1 SGHNT and CDR2 YENEEA. For the CDR3, the DNA is TGTGCCAGCAGCTTAGCGTCTGGAAACACCATATATTTT. The encoded protein is CASSLASGNTIYF.